This T cell receptor beta chain was sequenced for a study of identifying expanded T cells in peripheral blood. Germline loops: CDR1 SGHVS, CDR2 FNYEAQ. The V gene end was trimmed by 2 bases and the J gene end by 6 bases; junction bases not matched to a gene: 5. This CDR3 region has 15 residues. Findings and limits, study-wide: Approximately two-week clone count variance significantly increased as total template count grew.

Assay: immunoSEQ multiplex PCR; the TCRdb copy retains only in-frame clones and omits some. The table includes about 82,000 clones, over 85% detected once. For this clone: Its antigen is undetermined.

Sequencing was carried out using blood. This sequence joins TRBV7-6 and TRBJ2-2; 8 bases fit TRBD2. The clonotype was recovered from a person between 18 and 75 years old in good health. The CDR3 region has the DNA TGTGCCAGCAGCTTAACGGCTAGCGGGCCCGGGGAGCTGTTTTTT. The encoded protein is CASSLTASGPGELFF. The complete variable domain, with remaining parts taken from reference TRBV7-6 and TRBJ2-2, reads GAGVSQSPRYKVTKRGQDVALRCDPISGHVSLYWYRQALGQGPEFLTYFNYEAQQDKSGLPNDRFSAERPEGSISTLTIQRTEQRDSAMYRCASSLTASGPGELFFGEGSRLTVL.